The present T cell receptor beta chain was sequenced within a study of cytomegalovirus exposure and HLA in healthy donors. Data came from immunoSEQ multiplex PCR; TCRdb stores just in-frame clones and leaves some out. The table includes about 160,000 clones, almost 85% detected once. Trimming took off 2 bases at V and 7 bases at J, with 5 bases between the two ends. Per the germline V gene, CDR1 is MDHEN and CDR2 is SYDVKM. CDR3 size: 11 residues. As regards this clone: Its matching antigen is unknown.

Notes on the study in general: The authors enumerated around 150 TCR beta chains as linked to cytomegalovirus.

The chain employs TRBV28 and TRBJ1-1; D might be TRBD1 (5 bases). This receptor was obtained from a man aged 25-40 years in good health and CMV-seropositive. The specimen was PBMCs. CDR3 sequence: CASSLQGEAFF. The CDR3, as DNA: TGTGCCAGCAGTTTACAGGGTGAAGCTTTCTTT.